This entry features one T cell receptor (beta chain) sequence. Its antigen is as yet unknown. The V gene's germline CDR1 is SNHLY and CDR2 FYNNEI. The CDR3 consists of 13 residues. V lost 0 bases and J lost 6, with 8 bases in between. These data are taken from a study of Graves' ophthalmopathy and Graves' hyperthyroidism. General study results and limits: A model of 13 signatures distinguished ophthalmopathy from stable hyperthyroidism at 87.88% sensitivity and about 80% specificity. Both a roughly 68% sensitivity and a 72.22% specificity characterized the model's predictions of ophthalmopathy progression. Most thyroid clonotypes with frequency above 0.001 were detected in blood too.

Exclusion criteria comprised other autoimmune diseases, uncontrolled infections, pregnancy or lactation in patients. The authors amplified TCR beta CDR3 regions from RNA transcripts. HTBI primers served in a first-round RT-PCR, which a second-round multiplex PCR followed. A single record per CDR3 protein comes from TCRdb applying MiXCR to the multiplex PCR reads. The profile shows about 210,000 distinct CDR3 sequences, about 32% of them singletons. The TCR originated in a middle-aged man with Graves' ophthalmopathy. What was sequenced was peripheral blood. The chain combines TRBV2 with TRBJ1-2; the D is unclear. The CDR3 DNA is TGTGCCAGCAGTGAAGCGGCCACGGATGGCTACACCTTC. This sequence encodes CASSEAATDGYTF.